The following is a T cell receptor (beta chain) sequence with its context. The data stem from a study of blood T cell repertoires in COVID-19. Clones were sequenced by immunoSEQ multiplex PCR, and TCRdb holds only the in-frame ones, with some missing. The repertoire consists of roughly 64,000 clones, with more than 55% occurring once and the leading ten covering about half. This CDR3 region has 15 residues. Trimming cost V 4 bases and J 4 bases; bases outside gene matches: 8. The germline CDR1 and CDR2 sequences are SGHRS and YFSETQ. This sequence was found in a woman aged 55-75 years who had been exposed to COVID-19. Material: PBMCs or T cells enriched from blood (not recorded which). The chain uses TRBV5-1 and TRBJ1-1; 9 bases match TRBD1. The CDR3 DNA reads TGCGCCAGCAGCGAGGGACAGGGCGAGGGCACTGAAGCTTTCTTT. Protein: CASSEGQGEGTEAFF.